Shown below are 4 T cell receptor beta chains from a single sample sequenced in a study of PD-L1 blockade in urothelial cancer. The data were produced by immunoSEQ multiplex PCR, yet TCRdb's version contains in-frame clones alone and is incomplete. The table lists 50,000 to 60,000 clones, roughly 91% of them singletons. Time point described: peripheral blood 6 weeks after treatment start. This specimen consisted of PBMCs, obtained around atezolizumab (anti-PD-L1) treatment. These receptors all come from a man aged 55 to 70 with urothelial cancer.

The chain recombines TRBV7-2 with TRBJ2-1; D perhaps matches TRBD1 (5 bases). Trimming left V 5 bases short and J 13 bases short, with 12 bases between. Per the germline V gene, CDR1 is SGHTA and CDR2 is FQGNSA. This CDR3 contains 11 residues. The CDR3 DNA reads as TGTGCCAGCAGCGCCAGGGCGGACCAGTTCTTC. Translation gives CASSARADQFF.

The chain recombines TRBV6-6 with TRBJ1-4, with a possible D match to TRBD1 (6 bases). Germline V gene sequence: CDR1 MNHNY, CDR2 SVGAGI (reference sequence). Between the trimmed V and J ends, which lost 6 bases and 0 bases, there was a span of 14 bases. The CDR3 is made up of 16 amino acids. The chain's CDR3 is CASRQQGPPTNEKLFF. CDR3 DNA sequence: TGTGCCAGCAGGCAACAGGGTCCCCCAACTAATGAAAAACTGTTTTTT.

This chain links TRBV10-1 with TRBJ2-7; no clear D. Germline CDR1 WNHNN, CDR2 SYGVQD (reference sequence). V lost 3 bases and J lost 3, with 9 bases in between. This CDR3 comprises 13 residues. The CDR3 reads CASSEQSNYEQYF. The CDR3 DNA sequence: TGCGCCAGCAGTGAACAATCGAACTACGAGCAGTACTTC.

The chain employs TRBV19 and TRBJ1-1; TRBD1 matches 7 bases. V gave up 5 bases and J gave up 0 bases; unmatched junction bases: 3. CDR1 and CDR2 (germline): LNHDA, SQIVND (reference sequence). This CDR3 contains 14 residues. The CDR3 DNA reads TGTGCCAGTAGTCGACAGGGAATGAACACTGAAGCTTTCTTT. It specifies CASSRQGMNTEAFF.